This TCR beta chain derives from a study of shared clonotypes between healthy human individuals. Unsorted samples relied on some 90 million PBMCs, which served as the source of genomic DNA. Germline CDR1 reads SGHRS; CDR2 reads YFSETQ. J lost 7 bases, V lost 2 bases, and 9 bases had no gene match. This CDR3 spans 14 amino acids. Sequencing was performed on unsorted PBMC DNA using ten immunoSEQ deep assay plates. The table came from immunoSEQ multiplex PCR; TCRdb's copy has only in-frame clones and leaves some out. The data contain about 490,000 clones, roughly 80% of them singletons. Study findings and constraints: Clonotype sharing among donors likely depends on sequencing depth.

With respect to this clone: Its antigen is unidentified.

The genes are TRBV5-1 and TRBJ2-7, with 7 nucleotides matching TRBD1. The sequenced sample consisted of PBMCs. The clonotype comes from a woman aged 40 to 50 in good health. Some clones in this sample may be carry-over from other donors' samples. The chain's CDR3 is CASSFRDSRQEQYF. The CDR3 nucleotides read TGCGCCAGCAGCTTCCGGGACAGTAGACAGGAGCAGTACTTC.